This passage covers 9 T cell receptor beta chains from one sample sequenced in a study of memory B cells and T cells in multiple sclerosis. Clones were sequenced by immunoSEQ multiplex PCR, and TCRdb holds only the in-frame ones, with some missing. The sample records 9,500 to 15,000 clones, almost 85% being singletons. The antigens these receptors bind are not known. Stimulus-free culture yielded autoproliferating CFSE-dim and non-proliferating CFSE-high T cells, each sequenced separately. Pooled replicate wells came from 5x10^7 CFSE-labeled PBMCs cultured less than nine days without stimulus. Sequenced sample: PBMCs from blood kept in culture. These receptors were collected from a human donor with multiple sclerosis.

V usage is TRBV7-3 and J usage is TRBJ1-5; D is uncertain. CDR1 and CDR2 (germline): SGHTA, FQGTGA. The CDR3 totals 16 residues. Trimming took 4 bases from V and 0 from J, leaving 13 bases between them. The chain's CDR3 is CASSSGRTYSNQPQHF. The CDR3, as DNA: TGTGCCAGCAGCTCTGGTCGGACTTATAGCAATCAGCCCCAGCATTTT. Variable domain in full (rest from reference TRBV7-3 and TRBJ1-5): GAGVSQTPSNKVTEKGKYVELRCDPISGHTALYWYRQSLGQGPEFLIYFQGTGAADDSGLPNDRFFAVRPEGSVSTLKIQRTERGDSAVYLCASSSGRTYSNQPQHFGDGTRLSIL.

This clone was counted once. The genes are TRBV10-1 and TRBJ2-1; D ambiguous. The CDR3 spans 15 residues. Germline CDR1 is WNHNN and CDR2 is SYGVQD (reference sequence). V lost 6 bases to trimming and J lost 2 bases, with 14 bases between them. The CDR3 reads CASSHLDRAYNEQFF. CDR3 nucleotide sequence: TGCGCCAGCAGCCATCTGGACCGAGCCTACAATGAGCAGTTCTTC.

In DNA, the CDR3 is TGTGCCAGCAGCCAACAAGCCGGCATCGGGGCGGGGGGCTACACCTTC. Its translation is CASSQQAGIGAGGYTF. The gene calls are TRBV14 and TRBJ1-2, with TRBD1 as a possible D gene (5 bases). This CDR3 is 16 amino acids long. V was pared by 2 bases and J by 8 bases, with 21 bases between. The germline V gene encodes CDR1 SGHDN and CDR2 FVKESK.

The rearrangement joins TRBV6-1 to TRBJ2-1; D gene uncertain. Germline lookup yields CDR1 MNHNS and CDR2 SASEGT. The CDR3 consists of 15 residues. V dropped 3 bases and J dropped 3 bases, with 12 bases sitting between them. The CDR3 DNA sequence: TGTGCCAGCAGTGACTTGGGCGGCAACTACAATGAGCAGTTCTTC. It codes for CASSDLGGNYNEQFF.

The V gene is TRBV7-3, the J gene TRBJ2-1, with 9 bases that match TRBD2. The germline V gene has CDR1 SGHTA and CDR2 FQGTGA. The ends lost 4 bases at V and 7 bases at J; junction bases unmatched: 5. The CDR3 loop spans 14 amino acids. CDR3 sequence: CASSSGLAANEQFF. CDR3 DNA sequence: TGTGCCAGCAGCTCGGGACTAGCAGCGAATGAGCAGTTCTTC.

This clone came up once. V is TRBV6-1 and J is TRBJ1-5; D is unclear. Looked up from germline, CDR1 is MNHNS and CDR2 is SASEGT. The CDR3 consists of 11 residues. V lost 7 bases to trimming and J lost 13 bases, with 14 bases between them. CDR3 nucleotides: TGTGCCAGCACCCTAGGCGGGAATCAGCATTTT. It encodes CASTLGGNQHF.

The V and J genes are TRBV5-5 and TRBJ2-1, with D possibly matching TRBD2 (5 bases). The CDR3 extends over 15 amino acids. Germline V gene lookup returns CDR1 SGHKS and CDR2 YYEKEE (reference sequence). Trimming removed 4 bases from V and 4 bases from J, with 15 bases in between. This CDR3 is CASSPTLTRYNEQFF. DNA of the CDR3: TGTGCCAGCAGCCCAACTTTAACTAGATACAATGAGCAGTTCTTC.

This clone was observed once. The genes are TRBV5-1 and TRBJ1-2; D uncertain. Trimming removed 0 bases at V and 8 bases at J, with 11 bases between. Germline V CDR1 and CDR2: SGHRS, YFSETQ. CDR3 length: 13 amino acids. CDR3 residues: CASSLDQVGGYTF. CDR3 in DNA: TGCGCCAGCAGCTTGGACCAGGTCGGAGGCTACACCTTC.

The chain recombines TRBV6-1 with TRBJ1-2; D gene unclear. The CDR3 is 10 amino acids. Germline CDR1 reads MNHNS; CDR2 reads SASEGT. Trimming pared 2 bases from V and 9 bases from J, leaving 4 bases between. CDR3 amino acids: CASSELSYTF. CDR3 sequence (DNA): TGTGCCAGCAGTGAACTCAGCTACACCTTC.